The subject of this entry is one T cell receptor (beta chain). Trimming removed 2 bases at V and 5 bases at J, with 16 bases between. CDR3 length equals 15 residues. Per germline, CDR1 DFQATT and CDR2 SNEGSKA (reference sequence). Individually, TCR cDNA molecules were each labelled with a unique molecular identifier. A single record per CDR3 protein comes from TCRdb applying MiXCR to the 5' RACE reads. The top ten clones hold just over 20% of a sample with roughly 99,000 distinct CDR3 sequences, less than 20% of them seen once. This entry belongs to a study of spatial heterogeneity in lung cancer. Study overall: Sequenced were any available follow-up PBMC samples, which had been obtained a median of roughly 2 years after resection.

Time point given: blood at routine non-recurrence follow-up after resection. This specimen consisted of PBMCs, obtained at follow-up. This clonotype was sampled from a male donor with early-stage non-small cell lung cancer. The chain has TRBV20-1 and TRBJ2-1, with D perhaps matching TRBD1 (5 bases). The CDR3 coding sequence is TGCAGTGCTAGACCCTTCGACAGATACGACAATGAGCAGTTCTTC. Translation gives CSARPFDRYDNEQFF.